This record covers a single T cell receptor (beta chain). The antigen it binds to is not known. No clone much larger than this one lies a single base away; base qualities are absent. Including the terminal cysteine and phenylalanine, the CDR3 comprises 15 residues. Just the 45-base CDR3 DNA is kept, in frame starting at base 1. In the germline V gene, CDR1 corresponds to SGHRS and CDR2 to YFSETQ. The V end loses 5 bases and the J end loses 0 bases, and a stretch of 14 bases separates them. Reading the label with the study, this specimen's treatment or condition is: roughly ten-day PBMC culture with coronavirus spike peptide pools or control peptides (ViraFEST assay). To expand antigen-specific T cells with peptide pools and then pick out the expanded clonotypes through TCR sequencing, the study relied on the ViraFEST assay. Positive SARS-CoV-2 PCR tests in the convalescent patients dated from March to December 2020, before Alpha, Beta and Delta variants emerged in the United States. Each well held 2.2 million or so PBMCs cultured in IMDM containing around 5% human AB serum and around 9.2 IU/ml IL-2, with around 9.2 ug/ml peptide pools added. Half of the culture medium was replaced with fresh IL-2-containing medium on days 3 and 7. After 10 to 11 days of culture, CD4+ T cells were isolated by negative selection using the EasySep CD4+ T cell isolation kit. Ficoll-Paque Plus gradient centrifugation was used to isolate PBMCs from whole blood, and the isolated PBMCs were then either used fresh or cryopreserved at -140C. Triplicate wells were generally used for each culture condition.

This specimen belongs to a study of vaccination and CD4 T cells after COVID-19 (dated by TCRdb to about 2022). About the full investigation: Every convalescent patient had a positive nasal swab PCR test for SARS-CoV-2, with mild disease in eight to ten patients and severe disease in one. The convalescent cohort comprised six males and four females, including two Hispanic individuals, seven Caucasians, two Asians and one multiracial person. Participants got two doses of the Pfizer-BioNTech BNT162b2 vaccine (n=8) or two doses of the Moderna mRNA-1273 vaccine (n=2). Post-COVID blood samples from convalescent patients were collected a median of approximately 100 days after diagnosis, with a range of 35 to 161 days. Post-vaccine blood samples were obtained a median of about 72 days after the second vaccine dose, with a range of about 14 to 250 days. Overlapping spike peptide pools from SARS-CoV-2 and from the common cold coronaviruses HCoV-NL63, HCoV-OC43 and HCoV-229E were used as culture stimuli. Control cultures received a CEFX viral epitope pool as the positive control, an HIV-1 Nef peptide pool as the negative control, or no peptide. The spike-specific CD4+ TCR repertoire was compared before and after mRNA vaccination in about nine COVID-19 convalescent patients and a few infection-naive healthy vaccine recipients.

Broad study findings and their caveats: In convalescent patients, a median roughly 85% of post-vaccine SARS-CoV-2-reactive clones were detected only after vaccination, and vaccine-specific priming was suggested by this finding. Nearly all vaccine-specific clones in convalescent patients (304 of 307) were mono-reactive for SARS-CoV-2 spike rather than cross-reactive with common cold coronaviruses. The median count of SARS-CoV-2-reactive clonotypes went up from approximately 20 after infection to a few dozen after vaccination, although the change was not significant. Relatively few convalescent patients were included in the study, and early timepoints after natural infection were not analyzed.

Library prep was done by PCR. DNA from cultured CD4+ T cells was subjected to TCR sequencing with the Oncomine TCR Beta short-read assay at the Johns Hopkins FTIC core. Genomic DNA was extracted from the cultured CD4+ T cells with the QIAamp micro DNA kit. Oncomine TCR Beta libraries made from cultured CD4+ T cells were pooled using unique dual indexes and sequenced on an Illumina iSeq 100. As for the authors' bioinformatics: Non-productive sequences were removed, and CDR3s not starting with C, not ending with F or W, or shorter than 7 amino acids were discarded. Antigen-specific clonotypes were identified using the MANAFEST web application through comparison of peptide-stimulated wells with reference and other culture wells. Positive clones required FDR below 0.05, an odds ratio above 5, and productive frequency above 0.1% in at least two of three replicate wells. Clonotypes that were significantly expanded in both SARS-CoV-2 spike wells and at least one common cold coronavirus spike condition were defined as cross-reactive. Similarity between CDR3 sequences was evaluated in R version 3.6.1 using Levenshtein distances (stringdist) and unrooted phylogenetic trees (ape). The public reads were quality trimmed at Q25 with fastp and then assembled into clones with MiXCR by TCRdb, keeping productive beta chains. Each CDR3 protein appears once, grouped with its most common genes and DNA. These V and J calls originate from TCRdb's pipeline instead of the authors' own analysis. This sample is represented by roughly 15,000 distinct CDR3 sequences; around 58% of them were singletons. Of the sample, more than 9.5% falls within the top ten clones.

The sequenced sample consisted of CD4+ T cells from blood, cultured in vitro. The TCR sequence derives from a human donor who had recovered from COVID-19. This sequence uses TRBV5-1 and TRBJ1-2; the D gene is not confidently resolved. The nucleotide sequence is TGCGCCAGCAGGGTCTGGGCCGAATCTAACTATGGCTACACCTTC. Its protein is CASRVWAESNYGYTF.